This T cell receptor (beta chain) was sequenced during a study of neurological immune-mediated disorders. Study-level results: Expansion of TCR clones was greatest in HTLV-1-associated myelopathy and smallest in multiple sclerosis, where it fell below that of healthy controls.

This clonotype was counted ten times or more. Its antigen is as yet unknown. Germline CDR1 and CDR2: SGHTA and FQGNSA. V was cut by 5 bases and J by 4 bases, with 18 bases left in between. This CDR3 comprises 17 residues. The cDNA was generated by 5'RACE with 10-nucleotide random UMIs. TCRdb called the 5' RACE reads again in MiXCR, with one record for every CDR3 protein. The table lists tens of thousands of distinct CDR3 sequences, 7.5% to 9.5% of them singletons. As to time point: longitudinal time-point 3. The rearrangement joins TRBV7-2 to TRBJ2-6; D is perhaps TRBD2 (6 bases). This clonotype was obtained from a woman in her forties in good health. The sequencing input was PBMCs. The CDR3 bases are TGTGCCAGCAGCGTCAACTATGGAGGGGTCGGGGCCAACGTCCTGACTTTC. Protein: CASSVNYGGVGANVLTF. The full variable domain, in which reference TRBV7-2 and TRBJ2-6 provide the parts outside the CDR3, is GAGVSQSPSNKVTEKGKDVELRCDPISGHTALYWYRQSLGQGLEFLIYFQGNSAPDKSGLPSDRFSAERTGGSVSTLTIQRTQQEDSAVYLCASSVNYGGVGANVLTFGAGSRLTVL.